A single sample gave rise to the 22 T cell receptor beta chains below, sequenced in a study of T cells in Graves' hyperthyroidism and ophthalmopathy. Amplified TCR beta CDR3 regions came from RNA transcripts. The HTBI primer set served for first-round RT-PCR of the TCR CDR3. Each CDR3 protein is one row after TCRdb ran MiXCR on the multiplex PCR reads. The sample has 30,000 to 35,000 distinct CDR3 sequences; 52% are singletons. The sample comprised blood. The receptor set was obtained from a woman between 40 and 50 years old with Graves' ophthalmopathy.

This chain links TRBV10-3 with TRBJ2-1, with 14 bases lining up with TRBD2. The CDR3 length is 17 residues. The V and J ends lost 2 bases and 5 bases, in that order; junction bases with no gene match: 5. Germline CDR1 is ENHRY and CDR2 is SYGVKD. The DNA for the CDR3 is TGTGCCATCAGTGAGCTCCGGACTAGCGGGGGGAACAATGAGCAGTTCTTC. This codes for CAISELRTSGGNNEQFF.

The genes are TRBV2 and TRBJ1-1; no firm D call. This CDR3 has 12 amino acids. CDR1 SNHLY and CDR2 FYNNEI come from the germline V gene. Trimming left V 7 bases short and J 1 base short, with 7 bases between. This CDR3 is CASTRTNTEAFF. CDR3 in DNA: TGTGCCAGCACGCGGACGAACACTGAAGCTTTCTTT.

The rearrangement uses TRBV18 and TRBJ1-1, with D perhaps TRBD1 (6 bases). Germline V gene sequence: CDR1 KGHSH, CDR2 LQKENI. The ends were cut back, 2 bases at V and 5 bases at J, with 9 bases in the middle. The CDR3 consists of 13 residues. CDR3 coding DNA: TGTGCCAGCTCACCAGGACAGACAACTGAAGCTTTCTTT. It encodes CASSPGQTTEAFF.

Notes on this clonotype: The CDR3 does not close with the conserved phenylalanine or tryptophan, likely indicating a read error. The chain joins TRBV9 to TRBJ2-7; a possible D gene is TRBD1 (6 bases). V lost 0 bases and J lost 2, with 21 bases in between. Germline V gene sequence: CDR1 SGDLS, CDR2 YYNGEE. The CDR3 loop spans 18 amino acids. The CDR3 sequence is CASSVGGGGGPLAYEQYS. The CDR3 bases are TGTGCCAGCAGCGTAGGAGGCGGTGGGGGCCCCCTCGCCTACGAGCAGTACTCC.

A word on this clonotype: The CDR3 does not close with the conserved phenylalanine or tryptophan, likely indicating a read error. It is unclear where the CDR3 begins or ends on the DNA, so no DNA is shown, and the CDR3 is as TCRdb lists it. The rearrangement uses TRBV10-1 and TRBJ1-1. The CDR3 has 9 residues if both end residues are counted. Germline CDR1 reads WNHNN; CDR2 reads SYGVQD (reference sequence). The CDR3 loop reads CASSHGGLA.

Concerning this clonotype: The CDR3 does not close with the conserved phenylalanine or tryptophan, likely indicating a read error. This chain joins TRBV28 and TRBJ2-3; D possibly corresponds to TRBD2 (6 bases). The V gene lost 6 bases and the J gene lost 5 bases, with 12 bases spanning the gap. The CDR3 totals 13 residues. CDR1 is MDHEN, CDR2 SYDVKM, per germline. This CDR3 reads CASSGSPGDTQYL. The DNA of the CDR3 is TGTGCCAGCAGCGGGAGTCCGGGAGATACGCAGTATTTG.

V gene TRBV7-9 combines with J gene TRBJ2-1; 10 nucleotides line up with TRBD2. The CDR3 is 15 amino acids. The germline CDR1 and CDR2 sequences are SEHNR and FQNEAQ (reference sequence). V lost 8 bases and J lost 8; bases outside the gene matches: 12. CDR3 coding DNA: TGTGCCAGCGGGAGCGGGAGGGCCATTATGGATGAGCAGTTCTTC. This translates into CASGSGRAIMDEQFF.

The sample holds many counts of this clonotype. The CDR3 protein is CASSYGGGAYNEQFF. In DNA, the CDR3 is TGTGCCAGCAGTTACGGGGGGGGAGCCTACAATGAGCAGTTCTTC. V and J are TRBV6-6 and TRBJ2-1, with 7 bases lining up with TRBD2. CDR3 length equals 15 residues. Trimming took 2 bases from V and 2 from J; bases not matched to a gene: 3. Germline lookup yields CDR1 MNHNY and CDR2 SVGAGI (reference sequence).

The rearrangement joins TRBV14 to TRBJ1-3; D call uncertain. The CDR3 runs to 13 residues. Trimming shortened V by 8 bases and J by 4 bases, and 12 bases separated the two germline ends. In germline, CDR1 is SGHDN, CDR2 FVKESK. The CDR3 coding sequence is TGTGCCAGCGTTGAAGTTACAGGAAACACCATATATTTT. Protein product: CASVEVTGNTIYF.

This clonotype was observed many times. Because the CDR3 is missing its conserved closing phenylalanine or tryptophan, this is likely a read error. No DNA is shown, since the ends of the CDR3 on it are uncertain; the CDR3 is the one TCRdb lists. V and J are TRBV7-2 and TRBJ2-1; TRBD2 reflects the table's D call only, with no check against the DNA. The CDR3 spans 14 amino acids, including both terminal residues. CDR1 is SGHTA and CDR2 is FQGNSA in the germline V gene. This CDR3 reads CASSFGLVYNERFL.

This clonotype showed up many times. V and J are TRBV12-3 or TRBV12-4 and TRBJ1-3; unclear D gene. The CDR3 spans 15 residues. The V end lost 6 bases, the J end lost 3 bases, and 15 bases lay between the germline ends. The CDR3 reads CASRPTGGFGNTIYF. As DNA, the CDR3 is TGTGCCAGCAGACCGACGGGAGGATTTGGAAACACCATATATTTT.

The gene calls are TRBV6-1 and TRBJ2-6; D is uncertain. The CDR3 is made up of 13 amino acids. Per germline, CDR1 MNHNS and CDR2 SASEGT. Trimming left V 5 bases short and J 8 bases short, with 10 bases between. The CDR3 region is CASSQSVTNVLTF. For the CDR3, the DNA is TGTGCCAGCAGTCAATCCGTGACCAACGTCCTGACTTTC.

This clonotype was counted many times. This rearrangement joins TRBV6-2 or TRBV6-3 to TRBJ2-6; D gene uncertain. V was trimmed by 5 bases and J by 0 bases, leaving 8 bases between them. The CDR3 has 15 amino acids. The germline gives CDR1 MNHEY, CDR2 SVGEGT. The CDR3 DNA reads TGTGCCAGCAGTCGACTCAACTCTGGGGCCAACGTCCTGACTTTC. This sequence encodes CASSRLNSGANVLTF.

In its sample, this clonotype was seen many times. The chain carries TRBV6-4 and TRBJ2-3; D possibly corresponds to TRBD2 (6 bases). This CDR3 is built from 13 residues. CDR1 MRHNA and CDR2 SNTAGT come from the germline V gene. V gave up 2 bases and J gave up 3 bases, with 6 bases separating them. This CDR3 is CASSDGTTDTQYF. The CDR3 DNA follows: TGTGCCAGCAGTGACGGGACTACAGATACGCAGTATTTT.

At least ten counts were recorded for this clonotype. The chain combines TRBV28 with TRBJ2-1; possibly TRBD1 for D (5 bases). Germline assignment: CDR1 MDHEN and CDR2 SYDVKM. The V gene lost 2 bases and the J gene lost 0 bases, with 11 bases spanning the gap. The CDR3 has 16 residues. The CDR3 DNA sequence: TGTGCCAGCAGTTTAATGGCGACAGACTCCTACAATGAGCAGTTCTTC. It yields the protein CASSLMATDSYNEQFF.

This clonotype is judged medium-sized. The gene calls are TRBV5-1 and TRBJ2-1, with TRBD2 matching over 9 bases. This CDR3 comprises 15 residues. The V gene's germline CDR1 is SGHRS and CDR2 YFSETQ. Trimming cost V 2 bases and J 10 bases; bases outside gene matches: 10. The CDR3 DNA sequence: TGCGCCAGCAGCTTTAACGGCGGGAGGGCCTTGGAGCAGTTCTTC. Its translation is CASSFNGGRALEQFF.

Ten or more counts support this clonotype. The chain combines TRBV12-5 with TRBJ2-7; TRBD1 or TRBD2 may be the D gene (5 bases each). The CDR3 covers 17 residues. Germline CDR1 is LGHNT and CDR2 is FRNRAP. V was shortened by 2 bases and J by 5 bases, with 22 bases between the two germline ends. Written as DNA, the CDR3 is TGTGCTAGTGGTTTGAATCGTGGTCTACCAGGGAGAAACGAGCAGTACTTC. Translation: CASGLNRGLPGRNEQYF.

The chain employs TRBV7-9 and TRBJ2-5; 15 bases align to TRBD2. The V gene end was trimmed by 7 bases and the J gene end by 6 bases; junction bases not matched to a gene: 12. Germline CDR1 SEHNR, CDR2 FQNEAQ (reference sequence). This CDR3 comprises 17 residues. CDR3 sequence: CASISPGLAGGRKTQYF. In DNA, the CDR3 is TGTGCCAGCATCTCGCCCGGACTAGCGGGGGGGCGGAAGACCCAGTACTTC.

As DNA, the CDR3 is TGTGCCATCAAAGCCAGGGGGTTCGGCTACACCTTC. Translation: CAIKARGFGYTF. The V gene is TRBV10-3, the J gene TRBJ1-2; TRBD1 agrees at 7 bases. The CDR3 extends over 12 amino acids. Germline V gives CDR1 ENHRY, CDR2 SYGVKD. V trimming: 7 bases; J trimming: 8 bases; junction bases outside the gene matches: 7.

This clonotype was found many times. The chain couples TRBV6-1 to TRBJ2-7; 7 bases map to TRBD1. The length of the CDR3 is 12 residues. V lost 8 bases to trimming and J lost 6 bases; unmatched junction nucleotides: 7. CDR1 is MNHNS, CDR2 SASEGT, per germline. CDR3 coding DNA: TGTGCCAGCTGGCCAGGGGGTCCCGAGCAGTACTTC. Protein sequence: CASWPGGPEQYF.

The chain joins TRBV7-3 to TRBJ2-1; D may be TRBD1 (6 bases). This CDR3 comprises 13 residues. The germline CDR1 and CDR2 sequences are SGHTA and FQGTGA. V was pared by 5 bases and J by 4 bases, with 9 bases between. CDR3 sequence (DNA): TGTGCCAGCAGCATACAGGGATACAATGAGCAGTTCTTC. It encodes CASSIQGYNEQFF.

CDR3 loop: CASRLAPGTPDNSPLHF. CDR3 in DNA: TGTGCAAGTCGCTTAGCCCCCGGGACCCCCGATAATTCACCCCTCCACTTT. The chain carries TRBV12-2 and TRBJ1-6. TRBV12-2 is an annotated pseudogene. The CDR3 contains 17 residues.